This TCR beta chain was recovered during a study of blood T cell repertoires in COVID-19. Looking at the study overall: Donors in the United States, Italy and Spain gave samples during acute or convalescent COVID-19.

Study processing details: How many nucleated cells were present was estimated from reference gene primer amplification. The protocol was immunoSEQ multiplex PCR, while the TCRdb copy is restricted to in-frame clones and leaves out a portion. D and trimming come from the DNA, and the V and J calls and clone size come from that table. The sample contains some 130,000 clones, around nine tenths of which appear only once. V gave up 6 bases and J gave up 3 bases; unmatched junction bases: 8. Germline CDR1 and CDR2: MDHEN and SYDVKM. The CDR3 spans 15 residues. The gene calls are TRBV28 and TRBJ2-3; TRBD2 matches 8 bases. The source material was peripheral blood. This TCR was recovered from a woman between 70 and 85 years old with COVID-19, enrolled during active disease. The CDR3 DNA follows: TGTGCCAGCAGCACCCCCCGGGGGGGTACAGATACGCAGTATTTT. This encodes CASSTPRGGTDTQYF.